This T cell receptor beta chain was found in a study of blood T cell repertoires in COVID-19. Study-level information: Samples representing acute and convalescent COVID-19 were sourced from the United States, Italy and Spain. In each case, the material was cDNA or gDNA derived from T cells, B-cell-depleted T cells, or PBMCs.

In the study's own analysis: Amplifying reference gene primers gave estimates of nucleated cell counts. Clones were read by immunoSEQ multiplex PCR, and TCRdb kept only the in-frame ones, dropping some. The V and J calls and the clone size are those of that table, but D and trimming were determined from the DNA. The sample has about 80,000 clones, 80% to 85% seen once; the top ten hold under 45%. V was pared by 6 bases and J by 2 bases, with 6 bases between. Germline V gene sequence: CDR1 KGHDR, CDR2 SFDVKD. The CDR3 runs to 13 residues. Sequenced: peripheral blood. The TCR sequence derives from a woman aged 70 to 79 with acute or convalescent COVID-19. V gene TRBV24-1 combines with J gene TRBJ2-2; D is uncertain. Here the CDR3 DNA reads TGTGCCACCAGTTACTCCAACACCGGGGAGCTGTTTTTT. This encodes CATSYSNTGELFF.